This is a list of T cell receptor beta chains from one sample in a study of blood T cell repertoires in COVID-19. The assay was immunoSEQ multiplex PCR, and TCRdb's table has in-frame clones only and misses some. Of 290,000 or so clones in the sample, about 87% were seen once. The sequenced material came from peripheral blood. The receptors derive from a man aged 65 to 85 with acute or convalescent COVID-19. Each CDR3 is given with its conserved first and last residue. Each record gives: V gene, D gene, clone size, J gene, CDR3 protein, CDR3 DNA. D genes are given only for firm matches. Size is omitted from some rows. Given values are once, few, many or a class for expanded clones.

>TRBV6-6|.|.|TRBJ1-5
CATGVGGGNQPQHF
TGTGCCACCGGGGTCGGGGGAGGCAATCAGCCCCAGCATTTT
>TRBV25-1|TRBD1|.|TRBJ1-2
CASSQDRGGYTF
TGTGCCAGCAGTCAAGACAGGGGTGGCTACACCTTC
>TRBV7-2|TRBD1|.|TRBJ2-2
CASRLGTGLGGELFF
TGTGCCAGCAGACTCGGGACAGGGCTAGGCGGGGAGCTGTTTTTT
>TRBV6-5|TRBD2|.|TRBJ2-7
CASSYAGRSLYEQYF
TGTGCCAGCAGTTACGCCGGGAGGTCCCTCTACGAGCAGTACTTC
>TRBV3-1/TRBV3-2|TRBD1|.|TRBJ2-7
CASRQGAYEQYF
TGTGCCAGCCGGCAGGGGGCCTACGAGCAGTACTTC
>TRBV3-1/TRBV3-2|.|few|TRBJ2-3
CASSQDLVDGSAQYF
TGTGCCAGCAGCCAAGATCTTGTTGACGGGAGTGCGCAGTATTTT
>TRBV28|TRBD2|.|TRBJ2-4
CARINGTSGGPAKNIQYF
TGTGCCAGAATAAACGGGACTAGCGGGGGTCCGGCCAAAAACATTCAGTACTTC
>TRBV29-1|TRBD1|.|TRBJ1-1
CSVERTGPEAFF
TGCAGCGTTGAAAGGACAGGGCCTGAAGCTTTCTTT
>TRBV28|.|.|TRBJ2-2
CASSFSLARTGELFF
TGTGCCAGCAGTTTTTCCCTAGCCCGCACCGGGGAGCTGTTTTTT
>TRBV5-1|.|.|TRBJ1-1
CASSLWGRTEAFF
TGCGCCAGCAGCTTGTGGGGCAGAACTGAAGCTTTCTTT
>TRBV5-1|.|once|TRBJ1-5
CASSLAGNQPQHF
TGCGCCAGCAGCTTGGCCGGCAATCAGCCCCAGCATTTT
>TRBV15|.|.|TRBJ2-4
CATSGGSGNIQYF
TGTGCCACCTCTGGGGGGAGCGGAAACATTCAGTACTTC
>TRBV4-1|TRBD2|.|TRBJ2-2
CASSQGLAGNTGELFF
TGCGCCAGCAGCCAAGGACTAGCTGGGAACACCGGGGAGCTGTTTTTT
>TRBV9|.|.|TRBJ2-5
CASSYISGETQYF
TGTGCCAGCAGCTACATATCGGGGGAGACCCAGTACTTC
>TRBV5-1|TRBD2|.|TRBJ2-7
CASTGTSGKSYEQYF
TGCGCCAGCACCGGGACTAGCGGGAAATCCTACGAGCAGTACTTC
>TRBV6-2/TRBV6-3|.|once|TRBJ2-3
CASSSVDTQYF
TGTGCCAGCAGCTCAGTAGATACGCAGTATTTT
>TRBV11-3|.|.|TRBJ2-1
CASSLNSDNEQFF
TGTGCCAGCAGCTTAAACTCGGACAATGAGCAGTTCTTC
>TRBV3-1/TRBV3-2|TRBD1|.|TRBJ1-1
CASSHWDRDTEAFF
TGTGCCAGCAGCCATTGGGACAGGGACACTGAAGCTTTCTTT
>TRBV7-9|.|.|TRBJ2-1
CASIQRAGTEQFF
TGTGCCAGTATCCAGAGGGCGGGGACCGAGCAGTTCTTC
>TRBV6-5|.|.|TRBJ1-1
CASTLEAGGKAFF
TGTGCCAGCACCCTGGAGGCCGGGGGGAAAGCTTTCTTT
>TRBV7-2|.|.|TRBJ2-1
CASSLLPDSYNEQFF
TGTGCCAGCAGCTTATTACCGGACAGCTACAATGAGCAGTTCTTC
>TRBV5-4|TRBD2|.|TRBJ2-2
CASSLAGGAGGELFF
TGTGCCAGCAGCTTGGCCGGGGGGGCTGGCGGGGAGCTGTTTTTT
>TRBV2|.|.|TRBJ2-7
CASSEDRREQYF
TGTGCCAGCAGTGAAGATCGGAGGGAGCAGTACTTC
>TRBV7-2|TRBD2|.|TRBJ2-1
CASSLEAGAQFF
TGTGCCAGCAGCTTAGAGGCGGGAGCGCAGTTCTTC
>TRBV10-2|.|.|TRBJ1-5
CASSVGGSNQPQHF
TGCGCCAGCAGTGTCGGCGGATCAAATCAGCCCCAGCATTTT
>TRBV3-1/TRBV3-2|.|.|TRBJ1-2
CASSQYYGYTF
TGTGCCAGCAGCCAATATTATGGCTACACCTTC
>TRBV28|TRBD2|.|TRBJ2-7
CASRGLAGASYEQYF
TGTGCCAGCAGAGGACTAGCGGGGGCCTCCTACGAGCAGTACTTC
>TRBV3-1/TRBV3-2|.|few|TRBJ1-1
CASSQVPGGSEAFF
TGTGCCAGCAGCCAAGTCCCGGGGGGGTCTGAAGCTTTCTTT
>TRBV15|TRBD1|few|TRBJ2-1
CATSVDRGNNEQFF
TGTGCCACCAGCGTGGACAGGGGGAACAATGAGCAGTTCTTC
>TRBV7-2|.|.|TRBJ2-7
CASSRMAPYEQYF
TGTGCCAGCAGCCGTATGGCCCCCTACGAGCAGTACTTC
>TRBV14|.|.|TRBJ2-5
CASSQLTPGLWTQYF
TGTGCCAGCAGCCAATTAACTCCCGGGTTATGGACCCAGTACTTC
>TRBV24-1|TRBD1|.|TRBJ1-5
CATSDLLPGQPNQPQHF
TGTGCCACCAGTGATTTGCTTCCGGGACAGCCGAATCAGCCCCAGCATTTT
>TRBV6-2/TRBV6-3|TRBD2|.|TRBJ2-1
CASSPTSGRAPIEQFF
TGTGCCAGCAGCCCTACTAGCGGGAGGGCGCCCATAGAGCAGTTCTTC
>TRBV27|.|.|TRBJ1-4
CASSPGPLNEKLFF
TGTGCCAGCAGTCCAGGCCCCCTCAATGAAAAACTGTTTTTT
>TRBV19|.|.|TRBJ1-3
CASSDSPSGNTIYF
TGTGCCAGTAGTGACAGCCCTTCTGGAAACACCATATATTTT
>TRBV5-8|.|few|TRBJ1-4
CASSPTLGEVPTNEKLFF
TGTGCCAGCAGCCCGACCCTTGGGGAGGTCCCAACTAATGAAAAACTGTTTTTT
>TRBV11-1|TRBD1|.|TRBJ2-7
CASSPSQGVYEQYF
TGTGCCAGCAGCCCTAGCCAGGGGGTCTACGAGCAGTACTTC
>TRBV7-9|.|.|TRBJ2-1
CASSLVGVGEQFF
TGTGCCAGCAGCTTAGTGGGAGTTGGGGAGCAGTTCTTC
>TRBV6-2/TRBV6-3|.|.|TRBJ1-5
CASSFAGQPQHF
TGTGCCAGCAGTTTTGCGGGGCAGCCCCAGCATTTT
>TRBV7-9|.|.|TRBJ1-2
CASSFGLLLTNYGYTF
TGTGCCAGCAGCTTCGGACTCCTTCTGACTAACTATGGCTACACCTTC
>TRBV5-1|TRBD2|.|TRBJ2-1
CASSKNLGLAGSSSYNEQFF
TGCGCCAGCAGCAAGAATCTGGGACTAGCGGGATCGAGCTCCTACAATGAGCAGTTCTTC
>TRBV5-6|TRBD1|.|TRBJ1-6
CASSLSATGMGSPLHF
TGTGCCAGCAGCTTGTCCGCGACAGGGATGGGTTCACCCCTCCACTTT
>TRBV6-1|.|.|TRBJ1-6
CASSESGDSPLHF
TGTGCCAGCAGTGAATCAGGGGATTCACCCCTCCACTTT
>TRBV6-6|TRBD1|once|TRBJ1-2
CASSYLLQGNSGYTF
TGTGCCAGCAGTTACTTACTACAGGGGAATAGTGGCTACACCTTC
>TRBV4-1|TRBD1|.|TRBJ1-5
CASSQRGQSNQPQHF
TGCGCCAGCAGCCAAAGGGGACAGAGCAATCAGCCCCAGCATTTT
>TRBV7-2|TRBD1|.|TRBJ1-4
CASSSTGATNEKLFF
TGTGCCAGCAGCTCGACAGGGGCAACTAATGAAAAACTGTTTTTT
>TRBV7-2|.|.|TRBJ2-7
CASSSTPGVREQYF
TGTGCCAGCAGCTCCACCCCCGGGGTGAGAGAGCAGTACTTC
>TRBV19|.|.|TRBJ1-1
CASSTTANTEAFF
TGTGCCAGTAGTACAACAGCGAACACTGAAGCTTTCTTT
>TRBV7-9|.|once|TRBJ1-4
CASSSPPTGIATNEKLFF
TGTGCCAGCAGCTCCCCGCCCACAGGGATTGCAACTAATGAAAAACTGTTTTTT
>TRBV23-1|.|few|TRBJ2-7
CASSQSRAYEQYF
TGCGCCAGCAGTCAATCGCGAGCCTACGAGCAGTACTTC